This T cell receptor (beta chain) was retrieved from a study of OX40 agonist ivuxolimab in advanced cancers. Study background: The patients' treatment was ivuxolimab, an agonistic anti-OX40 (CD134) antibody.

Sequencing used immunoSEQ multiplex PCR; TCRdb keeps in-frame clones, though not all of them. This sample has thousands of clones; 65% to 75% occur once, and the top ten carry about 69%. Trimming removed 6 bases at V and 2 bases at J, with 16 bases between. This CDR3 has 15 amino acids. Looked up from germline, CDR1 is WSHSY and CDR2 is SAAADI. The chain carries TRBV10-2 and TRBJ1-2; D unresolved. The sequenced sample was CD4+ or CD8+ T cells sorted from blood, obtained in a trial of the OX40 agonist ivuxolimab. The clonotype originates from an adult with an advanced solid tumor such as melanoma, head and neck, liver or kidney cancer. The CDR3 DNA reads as TGCGCCAGCAGAGGCCCCTTGCAGTTGAACTATGGCTACACCTTC. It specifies CASRGPLQLNYGYTF.